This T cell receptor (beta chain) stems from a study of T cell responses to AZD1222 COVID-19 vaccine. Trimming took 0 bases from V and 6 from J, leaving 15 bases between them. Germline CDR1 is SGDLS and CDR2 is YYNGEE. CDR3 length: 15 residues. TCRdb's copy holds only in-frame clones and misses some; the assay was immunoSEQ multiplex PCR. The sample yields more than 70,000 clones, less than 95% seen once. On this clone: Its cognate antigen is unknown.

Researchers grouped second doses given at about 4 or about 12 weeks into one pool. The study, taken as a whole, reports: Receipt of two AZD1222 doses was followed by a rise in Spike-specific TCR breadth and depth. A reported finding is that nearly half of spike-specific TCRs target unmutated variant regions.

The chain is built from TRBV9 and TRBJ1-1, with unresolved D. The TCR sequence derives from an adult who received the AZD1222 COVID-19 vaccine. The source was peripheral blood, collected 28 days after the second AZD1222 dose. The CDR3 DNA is TGTGCCAGCAGCGTAGGGGCAGGCTGGGTCGCTGAAGCTTTCTTT. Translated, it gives CASSVGAGWVAEAFF. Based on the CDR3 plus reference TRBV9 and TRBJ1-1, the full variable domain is DSGVTQTPKHLITATGQRVTLRCSPRSGDLSVYWYQQSLDQGLQFLIQYYNGEERAKGNILERFSAQQFPDLHSELNLSSLELGDSALYFCASSVGAGWVAEAFFGQGTRLTVV.